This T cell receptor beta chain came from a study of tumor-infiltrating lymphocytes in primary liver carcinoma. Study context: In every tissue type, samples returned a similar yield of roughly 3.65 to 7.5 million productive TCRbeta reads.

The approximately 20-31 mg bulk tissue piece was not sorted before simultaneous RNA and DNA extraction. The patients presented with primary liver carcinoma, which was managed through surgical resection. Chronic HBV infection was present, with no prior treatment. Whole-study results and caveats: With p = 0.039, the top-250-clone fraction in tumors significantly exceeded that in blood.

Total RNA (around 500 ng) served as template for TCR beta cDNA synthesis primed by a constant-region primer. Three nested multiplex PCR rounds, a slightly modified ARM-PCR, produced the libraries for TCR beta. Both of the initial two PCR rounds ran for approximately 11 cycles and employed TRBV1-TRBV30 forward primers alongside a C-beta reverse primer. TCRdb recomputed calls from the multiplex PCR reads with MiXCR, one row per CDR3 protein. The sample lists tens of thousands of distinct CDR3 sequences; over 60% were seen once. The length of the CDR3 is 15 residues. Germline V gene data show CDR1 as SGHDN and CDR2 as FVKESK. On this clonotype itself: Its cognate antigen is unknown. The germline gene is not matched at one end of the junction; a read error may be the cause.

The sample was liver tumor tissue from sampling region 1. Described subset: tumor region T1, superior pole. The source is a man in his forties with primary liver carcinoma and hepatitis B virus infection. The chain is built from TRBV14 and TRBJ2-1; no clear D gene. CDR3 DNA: TGTGCCAGCAACCCTATTCCCGGCACCTACAAAGAGCAGTTCTTC. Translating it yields CASNPIPGTYKEQFF.